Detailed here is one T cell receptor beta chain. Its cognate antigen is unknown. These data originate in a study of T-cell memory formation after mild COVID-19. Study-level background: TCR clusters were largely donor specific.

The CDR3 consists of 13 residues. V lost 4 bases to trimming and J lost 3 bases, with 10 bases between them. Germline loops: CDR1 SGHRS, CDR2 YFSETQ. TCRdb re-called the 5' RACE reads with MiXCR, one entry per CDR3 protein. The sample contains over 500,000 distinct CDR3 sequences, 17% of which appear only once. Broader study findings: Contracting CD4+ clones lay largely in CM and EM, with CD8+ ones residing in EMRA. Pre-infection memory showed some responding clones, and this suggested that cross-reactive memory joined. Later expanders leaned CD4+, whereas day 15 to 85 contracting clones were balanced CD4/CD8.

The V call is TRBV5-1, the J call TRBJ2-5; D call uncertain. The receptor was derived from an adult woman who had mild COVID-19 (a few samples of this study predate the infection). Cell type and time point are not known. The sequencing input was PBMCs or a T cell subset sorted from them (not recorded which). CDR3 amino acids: CASSPDPEETQYF. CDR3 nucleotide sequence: TGCGCCAGCAGCCCTGACCCTGAAGAGACCCAGTACTTC.